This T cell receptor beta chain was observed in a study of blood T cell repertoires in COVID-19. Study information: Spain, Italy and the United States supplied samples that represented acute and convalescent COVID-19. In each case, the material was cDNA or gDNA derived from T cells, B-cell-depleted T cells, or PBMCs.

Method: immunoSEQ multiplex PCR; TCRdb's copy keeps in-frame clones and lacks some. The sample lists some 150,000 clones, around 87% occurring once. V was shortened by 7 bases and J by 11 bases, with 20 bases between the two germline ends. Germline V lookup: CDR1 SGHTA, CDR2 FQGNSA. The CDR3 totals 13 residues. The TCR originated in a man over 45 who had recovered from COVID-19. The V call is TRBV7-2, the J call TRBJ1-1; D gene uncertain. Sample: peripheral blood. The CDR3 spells CASTRRGWERAFF. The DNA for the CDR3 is TGTGCCAGCACCCGCCGCGGATGGGAGCGGGCTTTCTTT.